Following are 22 T cell receptor beta chains from one sample sequenced in a study of blood T cell repertoires in COVID-19. The assay was immunoSEQ multiplex PCR, and TCRdb's table has in-frame clones only and misses some. The sample shows around 32,000 clones, 65% to 90% of them seen only once. Sequencing was carried out using peripheral blood. These receptors all come from a woman of 80 years or more with active or convalescent COVID-19.

The chain links TRBV11-2 to TRBJ2-1, with 10 bases matching TRBD2. The V and J ends lost 5 bases and 2 bases, in that order; junction bases with no gene match: 3. CDR1 SGHAT and CDR2 FQNNGV come from the germline V gene. This CDR3 is built from 15 residues. This chain's CDR3 is CASSLSGRAYNEQFF. DNA of the CDR3: TGTGCCAGCAGCCTAAGCGGGAGGGCCTACAATGAGCAGTTCTTC.

This clone came up once. V gene TRBV12-5 combines with J gene TRBJ1-5; 7 nucleotides match TRBD1. Germline V gives CDR1 LGHNT, CDR2 FRNRAP. The V segment lost 5 bases and the J segment 3 bases; nucleotides outside the gene matches: 7. The CDR3 length is 15 residues. The CDR3 coding sequence is TGTGCTAGTGGTCAGTTAGGGACAGTCAATCAGCCCCAGCATTTT. Amino acids: CASGQLGTVNQPQHF.

The V and J genes are TRBV6-5 and TRBJ2-7; 7 nucleotides agree with TRBD2. CDR1 is MNHEY and CDR2 is SVGAGI in the germline V gene. The CDR3 length is 15 residues. V shed 0 bases, J shed 6 bases, and the junction held 8 bases outside the gene matches. In DNA, the CDR3 is TGTGCCAGCAGTTACTCGAGGGGACTACCTTCCGAGCAGTACTTC. Its protein is CASSYSRGLPSEQYF.

J is TRBJ1-3 and V is TRBV5-1, with 7 bases identical to TRBD1. J gave up 0 bases and V 1 base, and 1 base lay outside the gene matches. The CDR3 runs 15 residues. From germline, CDR1 is SGHRS and CDR2 YFSETQ. CDR3 residues: CASSLRTGSGNTIYF. DNA of the CDR3: TGCGCCAGCAGCTTGCGGACAGGCTCTGGAAACACCATATATTTT.

The J gene is TRBJ1-5, the V gene TRBV6-6, with no clear D. This CDR3 contains 14 residues. V was trimmed by 0 bases and J by 7 bases, leaving 10 bases between them. Germline CDR1 is MNHNY and CDR2 is SVGAGI (reference sequence). CDR3 amino acids: CASSYSSGWQPQHF. The DNA for the CDR3 is TGTGCCAGCAGTTACTCGAGCGGGTGGCAGCCCCAGCATTTT.

This chain joins TRBV6-6 and TRBJ2-5, with 9 bases that match TRBD1. The trim removed 0 bases at V and 4 bases at J, leaving 6 bases unmatched. This CDR3 region has 16 residues. Germline loops: CDR1 MNHNY, CDR2 SVGAGI (reference sequence). CDR3 sequence: CASSYSDRGSRETQYF. DNA of the CDR3: TGTGCCAGCAGTTACTCGGACAGGGGTTCACGAGAGACCCAGTACTTC.

The chain carries TRBV15 and TRBJ1-5; D gene ambiguous. CDR3 size: 14 residues. Germline CDR1 reads LNHNV; CDR2 reads YYDKDF (reference sequence). Trimming removed 8 bases at V and 1 base at J, with 12 bases between. CDR3 bases: TGTGCCACCTCGGAGGTCGAGAGCAATCAGCCCCAGCATTTT. Translating gives CATSEVESNQPQHF.

The chain uses TRBV7-9 and TRBJ2-2; TRBD2 agrees at 12 bases. J was trimmed by 7 bases and V by 8 bases; bases with no gene match: 5. The CDR3 covers 14 residues. Germline values: CDR1 SEHNR, CDR2 FQNEAQ (reference sequence). The CDR3 DNA is TGTGCCAGCCGGACTAGCGGGGATGTCGGGGAGCTGTTTTTT. Encoded protein: CASRTSGDVGELFF.

The chain has TRBV19 and TRBJ1-1; D remains unclear. Germline loops: CDR1 LNHDA, CDR2 SQIVND (reference sequence). V was shortened by 7 bases and J by 4 bases, with 10 bases between the two germline ends. The CDR3 is 12 amino acids. CDR3 DNA sequence: TGTGCCAGTACTAGATTTGGCACTGAAGCTTTCTTT. This sequence encodes CASTRFGTEAFF.

The rearrangement joins TRBV27 to TRBJ2-3, with 12 bases aligning to TRBD2. The CDR3 is 17 residues long. The ends lost 6 bases at V and 5 bases at J; junction bases unmatched: 12. Germline CDR1 reads MNHEY; CDR2 reads SMNVEV (reference sequence). CDR3 coding DNA: TGTGCCAGCAGACTTGGACTAGCGGGACCCCGAGTAGATACGCAGTATTTT. As protein: CASRLGLAGPRVDTQYF.

This sequence joins TRBV30 and TRBJ1-2; 9 bases are a match to TRBD1. Per the germline V gene, CDR1 is GTSNPN and CDR2 is SVGIG (reference sequence). The CDR3 has 14 amino acids. Losses at the gene ends were 2 bases for V and 4 bases for J; bases not matched to a gene: 5. The CDR3 DNA is TGTGCCTGGAGTCCGGACAGGGGTCCCTATGGCTACACCTTC. Translated: CAWSPDRGPYGYTF.

The chain couples TRBV7-9 to TRBJ1-4, with 7 nucleotides matching TRBD1. Germline V gene lookup returns CDR1 SEHNR and CDR2 FQNEAQ (reference sequence). This CDR3 comprises 14 residues. With V trimmed by 3 bases and J by 4 bases, 2 bases remained unmatched. The CDR3 loop reads CASSLGTDNEKLFF. As DNA, the CDR3 is TGTGCCAGCAGCTTGGGGACAGATAATGAAAAACTGTTTTTT.

The chain combines TRBV3-1 (or the pseudogene TRBV3-2) with TRBJ2-2; 9 nucleotides agree with TRBD1. The CDR3 runs 15 residues. V dropped 6 bases and J dropped 3; count of bases not matched to a gene: 5. Looked up from germline, CDR1 is LGHDT and CDR2 is YNNKEL (reference sequence). The CDR3 DNA is TGTGCCAGCAGACGGACAGGGGCGGACACCGGGGAGCTGTTTTTT. Amino acid sequence: CASRRTGADTGELFF.

This chain links TRBV5-8 with TRBJ2-7; no definite D call. With 4 bases removed from V and 4 bases from J, the gap between germline ends came to 12 bases. This CDR3 comprises 13 residues. Germline V gene sequence: CDR1 SGHTS, CDR2 YDEGEE. CDR3 bases: TGTGCCAGCAGCCGCGGTCTGGCGTACGAGCAGTACTTC. Its protein product is CASSRGLAYEQYF.

The CDR3 region is CASSQEGTTNTGELFF. The CDR3 DNA is TGCGCCAGCAGCCAAGAAGGAACTACTAACACCGGGGAGCTGTTTTTT. The V gene is TRBV4-1, the J gene TRBJ2-2; D is unresolved. Germline CDR1 reads MGHRA; CDR2 reads YSYEKL. With 0 bases removed from V and 2 bases from J, the gap between germline ends came to 10 bases. The CDR3 loop spans 16 amino acids.

The rearrangement links TRBV27 to TRBJ1-2, with D possibly being TRBD1 (6 bases). V was shortened by 10 bases and J by 4 bases, with 10 bases between the two germline ends. Per germline, CDR1 MNHEY and CDR2 SMNVEV (reference sequence). This CDR3 contains 11 residues. CDR3 loop: CATGQRYGYTF. As DNA, the CDR3 is TGTGCCACCGGACAGCGCTATGGCTACACCTTC.

The genes are TRBV15 and TRBJ2-4; 9 bases line up with TRBD1. This CDR3 comprises 20 residues. Germline trimming cut 2 bases from V and 7 bases from J; bases unmatched to any gene: 21. Germline CDR1 LNHNV, CDR2 YYDKDF (reference sequence). The CDR3 region has the DNA TGTGCCACCAGCAGACACACCGGGACAGGGTACTTAGGTGGTCGGAACATTCAGTACTTC. This translates into CATSRHTGTGYLGGRNIQYF.

The rearrangement uses TRBV19 and TRBJ1-2; TRBD1 aligns across 7 bases. This CDR3 comprises 13 residues. Germline values: CDR1 LNHDA, CDR2 SQIVND (reference sequence). With V trimmed by 4 bases and J by 4 bases, 3 bases remained unmatched. The CDR3 region has the DNA TGTGCCAGTAGTACAGGGGGTCTCTATGGCTACACCTTC. This sequence encodes CASSTGGLYGYTF.

In regard to this clone: One end of the junction is discordant with germline, which a read error may explain. The genes are TRBV19 and TRBJ2-1, with D uncertain. In germline, CDR1 is LNHDA, CDR2 SQIVND (reference sequence). The CDR3 is 13 amino acids. The DNA for the CDR3 is TGTGCTAGTAGTGACACCCCCTACAATGAGCAGTTCTTC. It yields the protein CASSDTPYNEQFF.

The gene calls are TRBV7-9 and TRBJ2-5, with D unresolved. Trimming left V 2 bases short and J 2 bases short, with 9 bases between. The germline CDR1 and CDR2 sequences are SEHNR and FQNEAQ (reference sequence). This CDR3 comprises 14 residues. The CDR3: CASSLSRLQETQYF. As DNA, the CDR3 is TGTGCCAGCAGCTTATCCAGGCTACAAGAGACCCAGTACTTC.

This clone was observed a single time. This sequence joins TRBV10-3 and TRBJ2-7; 14 nucleotides match TRBD2. Germline V gene sequence: CDR1 ENHRY, CDR2 SYGVKD. CDR3 size: 17 residues. V shed 6 bases, J shed 3 bases, and the junction held 10 bases outside the gene matches. In DNA, the CDR3 is TGTGCCATCAGCGGGACTAGCGGGAGTGGGGGATTCTACGAGCAGTACTTC. Translation: CAISGTSGSGGFYEQYF.

The chain links TRBV5-5 to TRBJ2-1; possible D gene TRBD1, 5 bases. V lost 1 base to trimming and J lost 8 bases, with 10 bases between them. Germline CDR1 is SGHKS and CDR2 is YYEKEE (reference sequence). This CDR3 has 13 residues. The CDR3 here is CASSLQGIDEQFF. As DNA, the CDR3 is TGTGCCAGCAGCTTGCAGGGTATCGATGAGCAGTTCTTC. Variable domain in full (rest from reference TRBV5-5 and TRBJ2-1): DAGVTQSPTHLIKTRGQQVTLRCSPISGHKSVSWYQQVLGQGPQFIFQYYEKEERGRGNFPDRFSARQFPNYSSELNVNALLLGDSALYLCASSLQGIDEQFFGPGTRLTVL.